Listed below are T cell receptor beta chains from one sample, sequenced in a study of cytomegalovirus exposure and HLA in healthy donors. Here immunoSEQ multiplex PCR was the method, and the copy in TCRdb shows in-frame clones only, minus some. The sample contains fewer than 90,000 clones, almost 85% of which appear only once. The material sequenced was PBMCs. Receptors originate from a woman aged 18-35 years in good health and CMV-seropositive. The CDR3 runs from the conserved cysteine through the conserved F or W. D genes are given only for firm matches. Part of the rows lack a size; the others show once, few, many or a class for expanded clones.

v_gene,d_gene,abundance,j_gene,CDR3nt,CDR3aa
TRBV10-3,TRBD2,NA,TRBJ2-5,TGTGCCATCAGACTATTTAGCGGGCTTCAAGAGACCCAGTACTTC,CAIRLFSGLQETQYF
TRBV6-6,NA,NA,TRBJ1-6,TGTGCCAGCAGTTCGGACAGCGGTGGGAATTCACCCCTCCACTTT,CASSSDSGGNSPLHF
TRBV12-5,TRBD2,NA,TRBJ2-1,TGTGCTAGTGGGCCCAGGCGGAGGCCTCAGCGGGGGAAAACACTGAGCTCCTACAATGAGCAGTTCTTC,CASGPRRRPQRGKTLSSYNEQFF
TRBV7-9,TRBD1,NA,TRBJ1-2,TGTGCCAGCAGCTTACCGACAGGGGACTACTATGGCTACACCTTC,CASSLPTGDYYGYTF
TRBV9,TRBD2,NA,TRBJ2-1,TGTGCCAGCAGCCCCCTAAGCAATACGGTCGGGGGGAGGAATGAGCAGTTCTTC,CASSPLSNTVGGRNEQFF
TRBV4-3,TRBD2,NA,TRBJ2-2,TGCGCCAGCAGCCAAGAGAGGCCACTACTAGCGGGGGGGCACACCGGGGAGCTGTTTTTT,CASSQERPLLAGGHTGELFF
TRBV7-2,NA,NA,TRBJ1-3,TGTGCCAGCAGCTTAGGTCCGGGGGGATTCGCTGGAAACACCATATATTTT,CASSLGPGGFAGNTIYF
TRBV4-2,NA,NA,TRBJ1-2,TGTGCCAGCAGCCAAGATTACCCAGAAGATTCCTATGGCTACACCTTC,CASSQDYPEDSYGYTF
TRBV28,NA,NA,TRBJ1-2,TGTGCCAGCGGGGAATTGACAGCCCCCCCTGGCTACACCTTC,CASGELTAPPGYTF
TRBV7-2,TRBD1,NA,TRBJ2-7,TGTGCCAGCAGCCAAAGTCTTGACAGGGGCGAGCAGTACTTC,CASSQSLDRGEQYF
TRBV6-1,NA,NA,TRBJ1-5,TGTGCCAGCAGTGAAGATGGGCAGTCAAAACGGCAGCCCCAGCATTTT,CASSEDGQSKRQPQHF
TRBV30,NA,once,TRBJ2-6,TGTGCCTGGAGTGTCAATTCTGGGGCCAACGTCCTGACTTTC,CAWSVNSGANVLTF
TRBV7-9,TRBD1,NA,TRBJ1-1,TGTGCCAGCAGCTTACAGGGGGTGTACACTGAAGCTTTCTTT,CASSLQGVYTEAFF
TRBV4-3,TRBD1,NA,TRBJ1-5,TGCGCCAGCAGCCAAGTATGGCAGGGGGTTGAACAGCCCCAGCATTTT,CASSQVWQGVEQPQHF
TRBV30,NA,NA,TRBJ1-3,TGTGCCTGGAGTCAGGACTGGGCCTCTGGAAACACCATATATTTT,CAWSQDWASGNTIYF
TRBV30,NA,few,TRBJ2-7,TGTGCCTGGAGTGGTCGGGGCGAGCAGTACTTC,CAWSGRGEQYF
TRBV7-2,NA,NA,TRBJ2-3,TGTGCCAGCAGCTCGACAGACACAGATACGCAGTATTTT,CASSSTDTDTQYF
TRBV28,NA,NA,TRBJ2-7,TGTGCCACCGGAGTCCCGAAGGCCCTATCCTACGAGCAGTACTTC,CATGVPKALSYEQYF
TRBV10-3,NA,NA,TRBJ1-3,TGTGCCATCAGTAATCAGGGGCCCGGAAACACCATATATTTT,CAISNQGPGNTIYF
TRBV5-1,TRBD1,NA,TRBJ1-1,TGCGCCAGCAGCTGGACAGGGTTGAACACTGAAGCTTTCTTT,CASSWTGLNTEAFF
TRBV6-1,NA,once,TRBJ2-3,TGTGCCAGCAGCGCTACTATCCCCAGCACAGATACGCAGTATTTT,CASSATIPSTDTQYF
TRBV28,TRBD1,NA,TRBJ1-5,TGTGCCAGCAGCTTGCGACAGGGGGCTAATCAGCCCCAGCATTTT,CASSLRQGANQPQHF
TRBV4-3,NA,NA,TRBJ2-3,TGCGCCAGCAGCCAAGCCGTCACAGGGACAGATACGCAGTATTTT,CASSQAVTGTDTQYF
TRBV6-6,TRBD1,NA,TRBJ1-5,TGTGCCAGCAGCCGGGGACAGATCAATCAGCCCCAGCATTTT,CASSRGQINQPQHF
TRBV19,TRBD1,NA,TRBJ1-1,TGTGCCAGTAGTAGGGGGACAGCCGTTGGTGAAGCTTTCTTT,CASSRGTAVGEAFF
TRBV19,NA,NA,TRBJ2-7,TGTGCCAGTAGTCCAACACTAGCAACCCTTGGCGAGCAGTACTTC,CASSPTLATLGEQYF
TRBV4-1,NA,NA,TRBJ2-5,TGCGCCAGCAGCCAAGAATGGGCGCGTCAAGAGACCCAGTACTTC,CASSQEWARQETQYF
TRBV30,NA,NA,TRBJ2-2,TGTGCCTGGAGTGGCCAGGGGAACACCGGGGAGCTGTTTTTT,CAWSGQGNTGELFF
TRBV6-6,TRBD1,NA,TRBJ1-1,TGTGCCAGCAGTTGGTTACAGGGGAGTACTGAAGCTTTCTTT,CASSWLQGSTEAFF